This T cell receptor beta chain derives from a study of blood T cell repertoires in COVID-19. Study-wide background: Samples taken during acute and convalescent COVID-19 were collected in the United States, Italy and Spain.

This table comes from immunoSEQ multiplex PCR, and its TCRdb copy is limited to in-frame clones, with some not included. In the table there are about 290,000 clones, 75% to 90% of which are singletons. In germline, CDR1 is MDHEN, CDR2 SYDVKM. The CDR3 is 14 residues long. V was pared by 10 bases and J by 4 bases, with 17 bases between. This TCR came from a woman aged 40 to 55 who had recovered from COVID-19. This chain joins TRBV28 and TRBJ1-5; D ambiguous. What was sequenced was peripheral blood. CDR3 sequence reads: CATTLGGKNQPQHF. In DNA form, the CDR3 reads TGTGCCACCACCTTAGGAGGGAAGAATCAGCCCCAGCATTTT.